Below are 23 T cell receptor beta chains sequenced from a single sample in a study of blood T cell repertoires in COVID-19. Libraries were prepared by immunoSEQ multiplex PCR; TCRdb keeps only in-frame clonotypes and omits some of them. Of over 150,000 clones listed, 85% to 90% are singletons. The material sequenced was PBMCs or T cells enriched from blood (not recorded which). The receptors shown here come from a man between 40 and 49 years old who had recovered from COVID-19.

The V gene is TRBV5-1, the J gene TRBJ1-3; 8 bases align to TRBD1. V lost 4 bases to trimming and J lost 0 bases; unmatched junction nucleotides: 15. The CDR3 totals 19 residues. Germline V CDR1 and CDR2: SGHRS, YFSETQ. The DNA of the CDR3 is TGCGCCAGCAGCGCCAACGGGGCAGGGGGCCTCCTCTCTGGAAACACCATATATTTT. Translation gives CASSANGAGGLLSGNTIYF.

The chain recombines TRBV7-6 with TRBJ2-1; the D gene is possibly TRBD1 (6 bases). Trimming removed 4 bases at V and 8 bases at J, with 12 bases between. The CDR3 totals 13 residues. The germline CDR1 and CDR2 sequences are SGHVS and FNYEAQ. The CDR3 is CASSSSGVDEQFF. The CDR3 nucleotides read TGTGCCAGCAGCTCGTCAGGGGTGGATGAGCAGTTCTTC.

The chain links TRBV27 to TRBJ1-2; 7 positions agree with TRBD1. The ends lost 6 bases at V and 4 bases at J; junction bases unmatched: 11. This CDR3 contains 15 residues. Germline lookup yields CDR1 MNHEY and CDR2 SMNVEV (reference sequence). Here the CDR3 DNA reads TGTGCCAGCAGCTATTCCCGGGACAGTTTCTATGGCTACACCTTC. This sequence encodes CASSYSRDSFYGYTF.

The CDR3 sequence: CASSSRQGASYEQYF. In DNA form, the CDR3 reads TGTGCCAGCAGCTCACGACAGGGGGCTAGCTACGAGCAGTACTTC. The chain links TRBV7-2 to TRBJ2-7, with 10 bases fitting TRBD1. With V trimmed by 4 bases and J by 3 bases, 6 bases remained unmatched. Germline-derived CDR1 and CDR2 are SGHTA and FQGNSA. The CDR3 length is 15 residues.

This sequence joins TRBV7-8 and TRBJ1-5; 11 nucleotides match TRBD1. After removal of 4 bases from V and 1 base from J, the junction contained 12 bases not matched to a gene. This CDR3 comprises 19 residues. Germline-derived CDR1 and CDR2 are SGHVS and FQNEAQ. CDR3 residues: CASSYSGTGGYGSNQPQHF. Here the CDR3 DNA reads TGTGCCAGCAGCTATTCCGGGACAGGGGGATACGGGAGCAATCAGCCCCAGCATTTT.

The J gene is TRBJ2-2, the V gene TRBV30; D uncertain. CDR1 is GTSNPN and CDR2 is SVGIG in the germline V gene (reference sequence). Deletions cut 1 base from V and 5 bases from J, with 5 bases between. This CDR3 has 12 amino acids. This CDR3 reads CAWSAGTGELFF. CDR3 bases: TGTGCCTGGAGTGCGGGTACCGGGGAGCTGTTTTTT.

In its sample, this clone was seen a few times. The V and J genes are TRBV10-2 and TRBJ2-2, with TRBD2 as a possible D gene (5 bases). The germline gives CDR1 WSHSY, CDR2 SAAADI. This CDR3 has 15 amino acids. V dropped 4 bases and J dropped 1 base, with 10 bases sitting between them. CDR3 DNA sequence: TGCGCCAGCAGTGGACCGGGAATGAACACCGGGGAGCTGTTTTTT. Translated, it gives CASSGPGMNTGELFF.

The rearrangement links TRBV11-3 to TRBJ2-1; possible D gene TRBD1, 6 bases. V was cut by 4 bases and J by 9 bases, with 13 bases left in between. In germline, CDR1 is SGHNT, CDR2 YENEEA. This CDR3 comprises 13 residues. The CDR3, as DNA: TGTGCCAGCAGCTCCCTGACCAGGGGTGAGCAGTTCTTC. It is translated as CASSSLTRGEQFF.

On this clone: The same CDR3 is also encoded by other DNA sequences in this sample. This chain joins TRBV15 and TRBJ1-5; D unclear. Looked up from germline, CDR1 is LNHNV and CDR2 is YYDKDF (reference sequence). The CDR3 has 15 residues. Trimming removed 0 bases at V and 4 bases at J, with 10 bases between. This CDR3 is CATSRDPGGNQPQHF. CDR3 in DNA: TGTGCCACCAGCAGAGATCCGGGCGGGAATCAGCCCCAGCATTTT.

The chain uses TRBV12-3 or TRBV12-4 and TRBJ1-3, with D uncertain. The length of the CDR3 is 13 residues. Trimming removed 8 bases from V and 4 bases from J, with 12 bases in between. The CDR3 loop reads CASSSGGGNTIYF. The CDR3 DNA sequence: TGTGCCAGCTCTTCGGGAGGAGGAAACACCATATATTTT.

The rearrangement joins TRBV27 to TRBJ2-3; tentative D call: TRBD2 (6 bases). The CDR3 covers 14 residues. V shed 3 bases and J shed 0 bases, with 7 bases lying between them. The germline gives CDR1 MNHEY, CDR2 SMNVEV (reference sequence). The CDR3 region has the DNA TGTGCCAGCAGTTTTGGGGGGAGCACAGATACGCAGTATTTT. Its protein is CASSFGGSTDTQYF.

The J gene is TRBJ2-2, the V gene TRBV7-2, with D perhaps matching TRBD2 (6 bases). Looked up from germline, CDR1 is SGHTA and CDR2 is FQGNSA. The CDR3 runs to 14 residues. V was cut by 2 bases and J by 5 bases, with 9 bases left in between. As DNA, the CDR3 is TGTGCCAGCAGCTTATTGGAGGGGACCGGGGAGCTGTTTTTT. Protein product: CASSLLEGTGELFF.

This chain uses TRBV5-1 with TRBJ1-5; D not certain. Germline assignment: CDR1 SGHRS and CDR2 YFSETQ. The V end was cut by 3 bases, the J end by 2 bases, with 6 bases between. The CDR3 consists of 13 residues. CDR3 residues: CASSSEGNQPQHF. The DNA of the CDR3 is TGCGCCAGCAGCTCGGAGGGCAATCAGCCCCAGCATTTT.

The V gene is TRBV7-9, the J gene TRBJ2-7; TRBD1 aligns across 10 bases. CDR1 is SEHNR and CDR2 is FQNEAQ in the germline V gene (reference sequence). This CDR3 is built from 13 residues. The V segment lost 5 bases and the J segment 7 bases; nucleotides outside the gene matches: 5. The CDR3 region has the DNA TGTGCCAGCAGCCGGGACAGGGGAGGAGAGCAGTACTTC. It is translated as CASSRDRGGEQYF.

This clone was counted a single time. The chain employs TRBV19 and TRBJ1-5, with 9 bases that match TRBD1. This CDR3 is built from 17 residues. The V and J ends lost 2 bases and 5 bases, in that order; junction bases with no gene match: 10. Germline V gene sequence: CDR1 LNHDA, CDR2 SQIVND (reference sequence). The CDR3 DNA is TGTGCCAGTAGTATAATCCCTCTGACAGGGGGTGATCAGCCCCAGCATTTT. This codes for CASSIIPLTGGDQPQHF.

V is TRBV7-9 and J is TRBJ2-5, with D maybe TRBD2 (5 bases). Trimming took off 5 bases at V and 1 base at J, with 14 bases between the two ends. The CDR3 contains 15 residues. From germline, CDR1 is SEHNR and CDR2 FQNEAQ (reference sequence). The CDR3 is CASSLGKGLQETQYF. The CDR3 bases are TGTGCCAGCAGCCTCGGGAAGGGCCTCCAAGAGACCCAGTACTTC. Full variable domain (remainder filled in from reference TRBV7-9 and TRBJ2-5): DTGVSQNPRHKITKRGQNVTFRCDPISEHNRLYWYRQTLGQGPEFLTYFQNEAQLEKSRLLSDRFSAERPKGSFSTLEIQRTEQGDSAMYLCASSLGKGLQETQYFGPGTRLLVL.

This clone was seen only once. This sequence joins TRBV19 and TRBJ2-7, with 7 bases that match TRBD1. In germline, CDR1 is LNHDA, CDR2 SQIVND (reference sequence). Germline trimming cut 4 bases from V and 8 bases from J; bases unmatched to any gene: 11. The CDR3 length is 14 residues. The CDR3 loop reads CASSTGTAPTQQYF. CDR3 in DNA: TGTGCCAGTAGTACCGGGACAGCCCCTACCCAGCAGTACTTC.

On this clone: Different DNA sequences within this sample yield the same CDR3. The genes are TRBV19 and TRBJ2-3, with a weak D call TRBD2 (6 bases). Germline values: CDR1 LNHDA, CDR2 SQIVND (reference sequence). CDR3 length: 15 residues. Trimming pared 1 base from V and 4 bases from J, leaving 12 bases between. CDR3 region: CASSIGRGSADTQYF. The DNA for the CDR3 is TGTGCCAGTAGTATAGGTCGGGGGTCGGCAGATACGCAGTATTTT. Based on the CDR3 plus reference TRBV19 and TRBJ2-3, the full variable domain is DGGITQSPKYLFRKEGQNVTLSCEQNLNHDAMYWYRQDPGQGLRLIYYSQIVNDFQKGDIAEGYSVSREKKESFPLTVTSAQKNPTAFYLCASSIGRGSADTQYFGPGTRLTVL.

This clone was observed a single time. The chain joins TRBV18 to TRBJ2-3, with D possibly TRBD2 on 6 matching bases. Per germline, CDR1 KGHSH and CDR2 LQKENI. Between the trimmed V and J ends, which lost 2 bases and 2 bases, there was a span of 11 bases. The CDR3 totals 15 residues. The chain's CDR3 is CASSPRWRDTDTQYF. The CDR3 nucleotides read TGTGCCAGCTCACCAAGGTGGCGGGACACAGATACGCAGTATTTT.

The chain uses TRBV28 and TRBJ1-2; possible D gene TRBD1, 6 bases. This CDR3 contains 19 residues. In germline, CDR1 is MDHEN, CDR2 SYDVKM. The V and J ends lost 4 bases and 1 base respectively, with 25 bases between them. CDR3 DNA sequence: TGTGCCAGCAGTTCACTCCCCCGGACAGCTCCCTTCCTTAACTATGGCTACACCTTC. Translating it yields CASSSLPRTAPFLNYGYTF.

This sequence joins TRBV19 and TRBJ1-4; D may be TRBD1 (6 bases). This CDR3 has 14 amino acids. Trimming removed 5 bases at V and 4 bases at J, with 11 bases between. Germline CDR1 LNHDA, CDR2 SQIVND (reference sequence). CDR3 region: CASSPDRVNEKLFF. The DNA for the CDR3 is TGTGCCAGTAGTCCGGACAGAGTTAATGAAAAACTGTTTTTT.

The gene calls are TRBV2 and TRBJ2-1; tentatively, D is TRBD1 (5 bases). The ends were cut back, 6 bases at V and 0 bases at J, with 21 bases in the middle. CDR1 and CDR2 (germline): SNHLY, FYNNEI. The CDR3 sequence is 18 residues long. CDR3 sequence reads: CASRSNPTEPDSYNEQFF. The CDR3 DNA sequence: TGTGCCAGCAGAAGCAACCCGACAGAGCCAGACTCCTACAATGAGCAGTTCTTC.

This clone is a singleton in its sample. The gene calls are TRBV4-1 and TRBJ2-7; 7 positions agree with TRBD2. V trimming: 1 base; J trimming: 3 bases; junction bases outside the gene matches: 6. This CDR3 contains 15 residues. Germline lookup yields CDR1 MGHRA and CDR2 YSYEKL. The DNA of the CDR3 is TGCGCCAGCAGCCAAGTATGGAGCGGGGACTACGAGCAGTACTTC. Encoded protein: CASSQVWSGDYEQYF.